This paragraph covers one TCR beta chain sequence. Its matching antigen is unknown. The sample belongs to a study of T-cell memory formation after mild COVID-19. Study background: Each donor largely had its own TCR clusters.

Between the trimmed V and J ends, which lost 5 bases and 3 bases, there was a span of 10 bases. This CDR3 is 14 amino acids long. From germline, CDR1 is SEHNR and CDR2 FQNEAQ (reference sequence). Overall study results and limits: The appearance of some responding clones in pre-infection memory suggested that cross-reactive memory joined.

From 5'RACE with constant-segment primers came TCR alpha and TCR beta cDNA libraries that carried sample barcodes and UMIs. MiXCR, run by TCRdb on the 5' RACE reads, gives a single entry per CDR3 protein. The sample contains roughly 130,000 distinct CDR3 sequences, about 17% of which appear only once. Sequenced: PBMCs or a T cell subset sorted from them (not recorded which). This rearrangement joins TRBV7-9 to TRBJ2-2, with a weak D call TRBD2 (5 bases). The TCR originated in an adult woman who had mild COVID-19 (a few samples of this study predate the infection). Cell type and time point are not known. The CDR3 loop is CASSPGGHTGELFF. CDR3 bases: TGTGCCAGCAGCCCCGGCGGGCACACCGGGGAGCTGTTTTTT.